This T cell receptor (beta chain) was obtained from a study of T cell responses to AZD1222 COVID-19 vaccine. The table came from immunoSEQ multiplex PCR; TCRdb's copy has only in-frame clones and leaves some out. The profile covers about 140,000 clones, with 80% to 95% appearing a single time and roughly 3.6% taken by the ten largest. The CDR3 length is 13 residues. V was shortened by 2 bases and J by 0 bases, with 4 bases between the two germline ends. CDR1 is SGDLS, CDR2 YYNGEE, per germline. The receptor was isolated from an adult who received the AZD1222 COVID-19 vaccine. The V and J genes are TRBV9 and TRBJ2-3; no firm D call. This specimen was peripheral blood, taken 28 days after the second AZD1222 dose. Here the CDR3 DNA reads TGTGCCAGCAGCGTCATTAGCACAGATACGCAGTATTTT. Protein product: CASSVISTDTQYF.